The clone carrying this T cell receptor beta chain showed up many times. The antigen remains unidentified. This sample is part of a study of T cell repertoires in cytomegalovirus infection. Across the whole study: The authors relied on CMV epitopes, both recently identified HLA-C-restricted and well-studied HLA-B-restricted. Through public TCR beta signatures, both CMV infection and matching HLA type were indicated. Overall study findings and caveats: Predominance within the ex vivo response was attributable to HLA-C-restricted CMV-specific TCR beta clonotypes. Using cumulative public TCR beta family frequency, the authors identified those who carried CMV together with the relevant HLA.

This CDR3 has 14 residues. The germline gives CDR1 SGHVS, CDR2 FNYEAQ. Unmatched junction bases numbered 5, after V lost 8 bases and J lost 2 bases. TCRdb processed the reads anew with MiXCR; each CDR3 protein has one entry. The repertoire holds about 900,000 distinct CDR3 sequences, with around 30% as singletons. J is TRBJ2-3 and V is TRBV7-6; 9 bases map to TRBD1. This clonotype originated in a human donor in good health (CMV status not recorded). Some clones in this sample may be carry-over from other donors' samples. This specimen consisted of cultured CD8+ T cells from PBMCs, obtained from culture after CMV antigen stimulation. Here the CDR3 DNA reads TGTGCCAGCCGTGACAGGGGGTACACAGATACGCAGTATTTT. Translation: CASRDRGYTDTQYF.